The next 27 T cell receptor beta chains were all read from a single sample in a study of blood T cell repertoires in COVID-19 (dated by TCRdb to 2020 to 2021). Library preparation employed the immunoSEQ multiplex PCR assay. TCRdb limited this immuneACCESS table to in-frame rearrangements with V and J called. A share of clones is missing; checked studies link under half to unresolved V genes, and the rest is unexplained. The sample table lists approximately 200,000 clones, around 84% of them with a count of one. The ten largest clones add up to 18% of the sample. The sequencing input was PBMCs or T cells enriched from blood (not recorded which). The receptors here all came from a man aged 40-55 years who had recovered from COVID-19.

The chain recombines TRBV5-4 with TRBJ2-2, with TRBD2 identical over 8 bases. The V and J ends lost 1 base and 4 bases, in that order; junction bases with no gene match: 6. This CDR3 is 16 amino acids long. The germline gives CDR1 SGHNT, CDR2 YYREEE (reference sequence). The CDR3 sequence: CASSLSGTRSTGELFF. The CDR3 region has the DNA TGTGCCAGCAGCTTGTCCGGGACTAGGTCCACCGGGGAGCTGTTTTTT.

The J gene is TRBJ2-7, the V gene TRBV2; 7 nucleotides agree with TRBD2. The germline CDR1 and CDR2 sequences are SNHLY and FYNNEI. CDR3 length: 12 amino acids. After removal of 6 bases from V and 3 bases from J, the junction contained 2 bases not matched to a gene. The CDR3 sequence: CASRSSGYEQYF. For the CDR3, the DNA is TGTGCCAGCAGGTCTAGCGGCTACGAGCAGTACTTC.

This clone was seen only once. The V and J genes are TRBV9 and TRBJ2-5; the D gene is possibly TRBD2 (6 bases). CDR3 length: 15 amino acids. The V end was cut by 0 bases, the J end by 2 bases, with 11 bases between. CDR1 and CDR2 from the germline V gene are SGDLS and YYNGEE. The CDR3 nucleotides read TGTGCCAGCAGCGTAGCCGGAGGGCAGCAAGAGACCCAGTACTTC. Its translation: CASSVAGGQQETQYF.

The chain carries TRBV7-3 and TRBJ2-1; 8 nucleotides align to TRBD1. CDR1 SGHTA and CDR2 FQGTGA come from the germline V gene. The CDR3 has 16 amino acids. After removal of 5 bases from V and 9 bases from J, the junction contained 15 bases not matched to a gene. CDR3 nucleotides: TGTGCCAGCAGCATGACTAGGACAGGGCTCGTTGGTGAGCAGTTCTTC. Translating it yields CASSMTRTGLVGEQFF.

J is TRBJ1-3 and V is TRBV20-1; D is unresolved. The germline gives CDR1 DFQATT, CDR2 SNEGSKA (reference sequence). This CDR3 comprises 11 residues. Trimming pared 5 bases from V and 0 bases from J, leaving 2 bases between. The CDR3 nucleotides read TGCAGTGCTTACTCTGGAAACACCATATATTTT. Protein sequence: CSAYSGNTIYF.

This sequence joins TRBV25-1 and TRBJ2-1; TRBD1 matches 7 bases. The junction had 14 bases not matched to a gene; V was cut back by 8 bases and J by 4 bases. The germline V gene encodes CDR1 MGHDK and CDR2 SYGVNS. CDR3 length equals 16 residues. Here the CDR3 DNA reads TGTGCCAGCGAAACGACAGGGTCCAACAATTACAATGAGCAGTTCTTC. The encoded protein is CASETTGSNNYNEQFF.

This clone appeared a few times. This rearrangement joins TRBV30 to TRBJ2-7; 8 bases are shared with TRBD2. Per germline, CDR1 GTSNPN and CDR2 SVGIG (reference sequence). Trimming cost V 2 bases and J 2 bases; bases outside gene matches: 8. The CDR3 runs 15 residues. The CDR3 loop reads CAWSPGRVITYEQYF. The CDR3 region has the DNA TGTGCCTGGAGTCCCGGGAGGGTAATTACCTACGAGCAGTACTTC.

This clone was counted only a few times. This chain joins TRBV30 and TRBJ2-1; 11 bases agree with TRBD2. Germline-derived CDR1 and CDR2 are GTSNPN and SVGIG (reference sequence). CDR3 size: 15 residues. With 4 bases clipped from V and 3 bases from J, the junction kept 5 bases outside the gene matches. The CDR3 coding sequence is TGTGCCTGGATACCGGGACTAGCGGACTACAATGAGCAGTTCTTC. Its protein is CAWIPGLADYNEQFF.

The chain couples TRBV20-1 to TRBJ2-7; weak D call: TRBD1 (5 bases). This CDR3 comprises 13 residues. V lost 3 bases and J lost 5, with 14 bases in between. Per the germline V gene, CDR1 is DFQATT and CDR2 is SNEGSKA (reference sequence). The CDR3 nucleotides are TGCAGTGCTAGTAAAGGGGCGGTCGACGAGCAGTACTTC. Its translation: CSASKGAVDEQYF.

This clone was observed a few times. V and J are TRBV5-4 and TRBJ2-7, with D possibly matching TRBD2 (6 bases). V lost 5 bases and J lost 0, with 15 bases in between. The CDR3 sequence is 15 residues long. CDR1 and CDR2 (germline): SGHNT, YYREEE (reference sequence). Here the CDR3 DNA reads TGTGCCAGCAGTTTTCCGACTAGTCACTCCTACGAGCAGTACTTC. Translating gives CASSFPTSHSYEQYF.

This clone has a single count. V and J are TRBV19 and TRBJ2-7; 9 bases map to TRBD2. Germline V CDR1 and CDR2: LNHDA, SQIVND (reference sequence). Germline trimming cut 10 bases from V and 2 bases from J; bases unmatched to any gene: 3. The CDR3 contains 12 residues. CDR3 sequence (DNA): TGTGCCACTACTAGCGGGCCCTACGAGCAGTACTTC. It yields the protein CATTSGPYEQYF.

J is TRBJ2-3 and V is TRBV7-6; TRBD1 matches 8 bases. The CDR3 contains 15 residues. V lost 3 bases and J lost 10; bases outside the gene matches: 12. Germline V gene data show CDR1 as SGHVS and CDR2 as FNYEAQ. In nucleotides, the CDR3 is TGTGCCAGCAGCTTTACGGGACAGGCCTTGGAGGCGCAGTATTTT. Its protein product is CASSFTGQALEAQYF.

The V call is TRBV13, the J call TRBJ2-7; 7 bases fit TRBD1. The germline gives CDR1 PRHDT, CDR2 FYEKMQ (reference sequence). After removal of 4 bases from V and 3 bases from J, the junction contained 6 bases not matched to a gene. The CDR3 has 14 amino acids. The CDR3 spells CASSSDRNLYEQYF. The DNA of the CDR3 is TGTGCCAGCAGCTCGGACAGGAACCTCTACGAGCAGTACTTC.

The sample holds a few counts of this clone. This chain connects TRBV12-5 to TRBJ1-5; D not resolved. The V gene lost 0 bases and the J gene lost 2 bases, with 14 bases spanning the gap. CDR3 size: 17 residues. Per the germline V gene, CDR1 is LGHNT and CDR2 is FRNRAP. The CDR3 loop reads CASGLVLGSGGNQPQHF. CDR3 DNA: TGTGCTAGTGGTTTGGTACTAGGGTCCGGAGGCAATCAGCCCCAGCATTTT.

This clone has only one observation. The chain uses TRBV4-1 and TRBJ2-7; 9 bases agree with TRBD1. J was trimmed by 1 base and V by 4 bases; bases with no gene match: 8. The CDR3 contains 16 residues. Germline CDR1 is MGHRA and CDR2 is YSYEKL. CDR3 bases: TGCGCCAGCAGCCTCATGAGGACAGGGGTATCCTACGAGCAGTACTTC. This translates into CASSLMRTGVSYEQYF.

This chain joins TRBV6-5 and TRBJ1-4; 8 bases are a match to TRBD1. Germline CDR1 and CDR2: MNHEY and SVGAGI. With 2 bases clipped from V and 11 bases from J, the junction kept 10 bases outside the gene matches. This CDR3 spans 15 amino acids. CDR3 sequence reads: CASSYRDRGVGKLFF. DNA of the CDR3: TGTGCCAGCAGTTACCGAGACAGGGGAGTTGGGAAACTGTTTTTT.

The V and J genes are TRBV5-5 and TRBJ1-1; D is perhaps TRBD1 (5 bases). Germline assignment: CDR1 SGHKS and CDR2 YYEKEE (reference sequence). The CDR3 covers 15 residues. V lost 2 bases to trimming and J lost 0 bases, with 11 bases between them. CDR3 residues: CASSFQGGLNTEAFF. The CDR3 DNA is TGTGCCAGCAGCTTTCAGGGCGGTCTGAACACTGAAGCTTTCTTT.

V and J are TRBV11-1 and TRBJ1-1; 8 bases line up with TRBD1. J gave up 10 bases and V 2 bases, and 6 bases lay outside the gene matches. Germline values: CDR1 SGHAT, CDR2 FQDESV (reference sequence). The CDR3 sequence is 13 residues long. The CDR3 coding sequence is TGTGCCAGCAGCTTATCGACAGGGGTAGGAGCTTTCTTT. Amino acid sequence: CASSLSTGVGAFF. Together with reference TRBV11-1 and TRBJ1-1, the CDR3 gives the full variable domain: EAEVAQSPRYKITEKSQAVAFWCDPISGHATLYWYRQILGQGPELLVQFQDESVVDDSQLPKDRFSAERLKGVDSTLKIQPAELGDSAMYLCASSLSTGVGAFFGQGTRLTVV.

Note on this clone: This sample also contains other DNA sequences that code for the same CDR3. This chain links TRBV27 with TRBJ2-7; no clear D gene. V lost 6 bases and J 0 bases, leaving 6 bases between the germline ends. This CDR3 has 12 amino acids. CDR1 is MNHEY and CDR2 is SMNVEV in the germline V gene (reference sequence). CDR3 nucleotides: TGTGCCAGCAGGACAAGCTCCTACGAGCAGTACTTC. This translates into CASRTSSYEQYF.

The CDR3 sequence: CAIRPGSSPEAFF. The CDR3 nucleotides read TGTGCCATCAGGCCCGGGAGTTCCCCTGAAGCTTTCTTT. J is TRBJ1-1 and V is TRBV10-3, with no clear D. Looked up from germline, CDR1 is ENHRY and CDR2 is SYGVKD. V lost 6 bases, J lost 6 bases, and 14 bases lay in between. The CDR3 extends over 13 amino acids.

Remarks on this clone: Distinct nucleotide sequences in the sample also encode this CDR3. V usage is TRBV3-1 (or the pseudogene TRBV3-2) and J usage is TRBJ2-7, with a tentative D call TRBD2 (6 bases). CDR1 is LGHDT and CDR2 is YNNKEL in the germline V gene (reference sequence). Trimming removed 2 bases at V and 0 bases at J, with 8 bases between. The CDR3 is 14 amino acids. The CDR3 coding sequence is TGTGCCAGCAGCCAACGGGGGTCCTCCTACGAGCAGTACTTC. Amino acid sequence: CASSQRGSSYEQYF.

J is TRBJ1-2 and V is TRBV7-9, with D possibly TRBD1 on 6 matching bases. Trimming took off 3 bases at V and 4 bases at J, with 9 bases between the two ends. The germline gives CDR1 SEHNR, CDR2 FQNEAQ (reference sequence). The CDR3 is made up of 13 amino acids. CDR3 residues: CASSFSDSYGYTF. The CDR3, as DNA: TGTGCCAGCAGCTTCTCGGACAGCTATGGCTACACCTTC.

This clone was detected ten times or more. In nucleotides, the CDR3 is TGTGCCAGCAGTGCTGGGGCCAATCAGCCCCAGCATTTT. It yields the protein CASSAGANQPQHF. This chain links TRBV25-1 with TRBJ1-5; perhaps TRBD1 as D (5 bases). The V end lost 4 bases, the J end lost 3 bases, and 7 bases lay between the germline ends. Germline V gene lookup returns CDR1 MGHDK and CDR2 SYGVNS. The CDR3 is 13 amino acids.

In DNA form, the CDR3 reads TGTGCCAGCAGCTTAGTCGGAGCAGCGGTGGGTGAGCAGTTCTTC. It translates to CASSLVGAAVGEQFF. The chain couples TRBV11-3 to TRBJ2-1; D possibly corresponds to TRBD2 (5 bases). Trimming removed 1 base from V and 9 bases from J, with 16 bases in between. The germline V gene encodes CDR1 SGHNT and CDR2 YENEEA. This CDR3 has 15 residues.

The CDR3 is CASSSTSATYEQYF. The CDR3 region has the DNA TGTGCCAGCAGCTCGACTAGCGCAACCTACGAGCAGTACTTC. The chain links TRBV6-2 or TRBV6-3 to TRBJ2-7, with TRBD2 identical over 8 bases. The CDR3 is 14 residues long. Trimming took 6 bases from V and 2 from J; bases not matched to a gene: 6. Germline-derived CDR1 and CDR2 are MNHEY and SVGEGT.

The chain joins TRBV19 to TRBJ2-1; D might be TRBD2 (5 bases). The V end lost 6 bases, the J end lost 4 bases, and 16 bases lay between the germline ends. The CDR3 loop spans 15 amino acids. The germline gives CDR1 LNHDA, CDR2 SQIVND (reference sequence). CDR3 amino acids: CASSLFAAEYNEQFF. DNA of the CDR3: TGTGCCAGTAGCCTTTTTGCAGCGGAATACAATGAGCAGTTCTTC.

The chain combines TRBV7-2 with TRBJ2-7; TRBD2 matches at 10 bases. CDR1 SGHTA and CDR2 FQGNSA come from the germline V gene. CDR3 length equals 15 residues. The J segment lost 5 bases and the V segment lost 5 bases, leaving 9 bases of the junction unmatched. The CDR3 is CASSKAPSGRHEQYF. CDR3 bases: TGTGCCAGCAGCAAGGCCCCTAGCGGGAGACACGAGCAGTACTTC.